The rows below give T cell receptor beta chains drawn from one sample of a study of brain T cells in children with intractable seizures. Clones were read by immunoSEQ multiplex PCR, and TCRdb kept only the in-frame ones, dropping some. The sample lists tens of thousands of clones; about 92% were seen once. This specimen consisted of peripheral blood, obtained at surgery. These TCRs come from a boy younger than two with tuberous sclerosis and intractable seizures. Each CDR3 is given with its conserved first and last residue. A D gene is named only where the DNA matches it firmly. Only part of the rows carry a size: once, few, many, or a class if the clone is expanded.

D gene: TRBD2; clone size: once; J gene: TRBJ2-1; V gene: TRBV18; CDR3 DNA: TGTGCCAGCTCACTGATCGTAGCGGGAGGGTTGGATGAGCAGTTCTTC; CDR3 protein: CASSLIVAGGLDEQFF
D gene: TRBD1; clone size: NA; J gene: TRBJ2-2; V gene: TRBV7-8; CDR3 DNA: TGTGCCAGCAGCTTACGGGACAGGGGGCGATACACCGGGGAGCTGTTTTTT; CDR3 protein: CASSLRDRGRYTGELFF
D gene: NA; clone size: NA; J gene: TRBJ1-2; V gene: TRBV21-1; CDR3 DNA: TGTGCCAGCAGCAAGGAGGGGCAGTTGGGGGACTATGGCTACACCTTC; CDR3 protein: CASSKEGQLGDYGYTF
D gene: TRBD1; clone size: NA; J gene: TRBJ1-4; V gene: TRBV3-1/TRBV3-2; CDR3 DNA: TGTGCCAGCAGGACTAGACAGGGGAATTTATATTTAACTAATGAAAAACTGTTTTTT; CDR3 protein: CASRTRQGNLYLTNEKLFF
D gene: NA; clone size: NA; J gene: TRBJ2-1; V gene: TRBV11-2; CDR3 DNA: TGTGCCAGCAGCTTAGGGGTCTTATCAAGCTCCTACAATGAGCAGTTCTTC; CDR3 protein: CASSLGVLSSSYNEQFF
D gene: TRBD2; clone size: NA; J gene: TRBJ2-5; V gene: TRBV9; CDR3 DNA: TGTGCCAGCAGCGAATCCGGGGGGTCACAAGAGACCCAGTACTTC; CDR3 protein: CASSESGGSQETQYF
D gene: NA; clone size: NA; J gene: TRBJ1-2; V gene: TRBV12-3/TRBV12-4; CDR3 DNA: TGTGCCAGCAGTTCAGGGGTTAGCTATGGCTACACCTTC; CDR3 protein: CASSSGVSYGYTF
D gene: TRBD1; clone size: once; J gene: TRBJ1-1; V gene: TRBV18; CDR3 DNA: TGTGCCAGCTCTCGGACAGATCAGGGGGGGGCTATGAACACTGAAGCTTTCTTT; CDR3 protein: CASSRTDQGGAMNTEAFF
D gene: TRBD1; clone size: NA; J gene: TRBJ1-2; V gene: TRBV27; CDR3 DNA: TGTGCCAGCAGTCCCGAGACAGGGGGCTTCCTCGGCTACACCTTC; CDR3 protein: CASSPETGGFLGYTF
D gene: TRBD1; clone size: NA; J gene: TRBJ2-1; V gene: TRBV2; CDR3 DNA: TGTGCCCAGCAGCGACAGGGGGTTTCCTACAATGAGCAGTTCTTC; CDR3 protein: CAQQRQGVSYNEQFF
D gene: TRBD2; clone size: NA; J gene: TRBJ2-3; V gene: TRBV7-8; CDR3 DNA: TGTGCCAGCAGCTTAGGGACTAGCGGGGGCCCCATGGATACGCAGTATTTT; CDR3 protein: CASSLGTSGGPMDTQYF
D gene: TRBD2; clone size: NA; J gene: TRBJ2-1; V gene: TRBV9; CDR3 DNA: TGTGCCAGCAGCTTCAGAGCGGGAGGGCCGCACAATGAGCAGTTCTTC; CDR3 protein: CASSFRAGGPHNEQFF
D gene: NA; clone size: NA; J gene: TRBJ1-5; V gene: TRBV25-1; CDR3 DNA: TGTGCCAGCAGTGAATGGGACAATAGCAATCAGCCCCAGCATTTT; CDR3 protein: CASSEWDNSNQPQHF
D gene: NA; clone size: once; J gene: TRBJ2-7; V gene: TRBV5-6; CDR3 DNA: TGTGCCACCATGCCGGGCGGGGTTTATCACGAGCAGTACTTC; CDR3 protein: CATMPGGVYHEQYF
D gene: NA; clone size: NA; J gene: TRBJ1-3; V gene: TRBV19; CDR3 DNA: TGTGCCAGTAGTATTGGGCAGGGCTCTGGAAACACCATATATTTT; CDR3 protein: CASSIGQGSGNTIYF
D gene: NA; clone size: NA; J gene: TRBJ1-3; V gene: TRBV9; CDR3 DNA: TGTGCCAGCACCCTAGGCACCTCTGGAAACACCATATATTTT; CDR3 protein: CASTLGTSGNTIYF
D gene: NA; clone size: NA; J gene: TRBJ2-4; V gene: TRBV27; CDR3 DNA: TGTGCCAGCAGTCCCGACGTAGTTGCTCCGGCCAAAAACATTCAGTACTTC; CDR3 protein: CASSPDVVAPAKNIQYF
D gene: NA; clone size: NA; J gene: TRBJ2-7; V gene: TRBV13; CDR3 DNA: TGTGCCAGCAGCTTTCGGGACGGAGGCTACGAGCAGTACTTC; CDR3 protein: CASSFRDGGYEQYF
D gene: NA; clone size: NA; J gene: TRBJ2-7; V gene: TRBV19; CDR3 DNA: TGTGCCAGCAAAACAGGAGGCTCCTCCTACGAGCAGTACTTC; CDR3 protein: CASKTGGSSYEQYF
D gene: TRBD2; clone size: NA; J gene: TRBJ2-4; V gene: TRBV5-1; CDR3 DNA: TGCGCCAGCAGCCTTAGCGGGGGGACTAAAAACATTCAGTACTTC; CDR3 protein: CASSLSGGTKNIQYF
D gene: TRBD1; clone size: NA; J gene: TRBJ2-7; V gene: TRBV29-1; CDR3 DNA: TGCAGCGCTGGGACAGGGGGTACCTACGAGCAGTACTTC; CDR3 protein: CSAGTGGTYEQYF
D gene: TRBD2; clone size: NA; J gene: TRBJ2-7; V gene: TRBV18; CDR3 DNA: TGTGCCAGCTCACCTTACGCCGGGACTAGCGGGAGTCGAAGTGAGCAGTACTTC; CDR3 protein: CASSPYAGTSGSRSEQYF
D gene: NA; clone size: NA; J gene: TRBJ1-2; V gene: TRBV9; CDR3 DNA: TGTGCCAGCAGCGAACGACAGGCCTATGGCTACACCTTC; CDR3 protein: CASSERQAYGYTF
D gene: NA; clone size: NA; J gene: TRBJ2-7; V gene: TRBV14; CDR3 DNA: TGTGCCAGCAGCCAATCAGGACAGTCCTACGAGCAGTACTTC; CDR3 protein: CASSQSGQSYEQYF
D gene: TRBD2; clone size: NA; J gene: TRBJ2-3; V gene: TRBV2; CDR3 DNA: TGTGCCAGCAGTAGAGGGAATAGCGGGAGGGCCTTAGATACGCAGTATTTT; CDR3 protein: CASSRGNSGRALDTQYF
D gene: NA; clone size: NA; J gene: TRBJ2-3; V gene: TRBV6-5; CDR3 DNA: TGTGCCAGCAGTTCAACGCGGCCGGGGTCCACAGATACGCAGTATTTT; CDR3 protein: CASSSTRPGSTDTQYF
D gene: NA; clone size: NA; J gene: TRBJ2-1; V gene: TRBV9; CDR3 DNA: TGTGCCAGCAGCGCCCGACCGAGCTCCTACAATGAGCAGTTCTTC; CDR3 protein: CASSARPSSYNEQFF
D gene: TRBD2; clone size: NA; J gene: TRBJ2-5; V gene: TRBV6-5; CDR3 DNA: TGTGCCAGCAGTAAAAGCGGGAGGGCCAGGGAGACCCAGTACTTC; CDR3 protein: CASSKSGRARETQYF
D gene: NA; clone size: NA; J gene: TRBJ2-5; V gene: TRBV5-4; CDR3 DNA: TGTGCCAGCAGCTTAAGTGGACCCGGGGAAGAGACCCAGTACTTC; CDR3 protein: CASSLSGPGEETQYF
D gene: TRBD2; clone size: NA; J gene: TRBJ2-3; V gene: TRBV5-1; CDR3 DNA: TGCGCCAGCAGCTTGGGACTAGCGGGAGATGCAGATACGCAGTATTTT; CDR3 protein: CASSLGLAGDADTQYF
D gene: NA; clone size: NA; J gene: TRBJ1-2; V gene: TRBV12-3/TRBV12-4; CDR3 DNA: TGTGCCAGCAGTTCGGGCAGTCCCTATGGCTACACCTTC; CDR3 protein: CASSSGSPYGYTF
D gene: TRBD2; clone size: once; J gene: TRBJ2-5; V gene: TRBV4-2; CDR3 DNA: TGTGCCAGCAGCCAATCGGAGGCTAGCGGGACGTACCAAGAGACCCAGTACTTC; CDR3 protein: CASSQSEASGTYQETQYF
D gene: NA; clone size: NA; J gene: TRBJ1-2; V gene: TRBV24-1; CDR3 DNA: TGTGCCACCAGTGAGGATGAAAGATATGGCTACACCTTC; CDR3 protein: CATSEDERYGYTF